This record concerns one TCR beta chain sequence. The CDR3 totals 16 residues. J gave up 7 bases and V 1 base, and 12 bases lay outside the gene matches. Germline values: CDR1 SGHRS, CDR2 YFSETQ. The data were taken from a study of shared clonotypes between healthy human individuals. TCRdb's copy holds only in-frame clones and misses some; the assay was immunoSEQ multiplex PCR. The sample gives millions of clones, around nine tenths of which show up once; 0.14% is in the top ten. V gene TRBV5-1 combines with J gene TRBJ2-5; 8 bases match TRBD2. Material: naive CD4+ T cells sorted from blood. As for subset: CD45RA+ positively selected. This receptor was taken from a man between 18 and 35 years old in good health. CDR3 coding DNA: TGCGCCAGCAGCTTGAACCCAGCGGGAGAGAAGGGGACCCAGTACTTC. Translation gives CASSLNPAGEKGTQYF.